This T cell receptor beta chain was recovered during a study of identical twins. Worth noting for this clonotype: Its matching antigen is unknown.

CDR1 is SEHNR, CDR2 FQNEAQ, per germline (reference sequence). J lost 8 bases, V lost 4 bases, and 10 bases had no gene match. This CDR3 region has 15 residues. Points from the study as a whole: Invariant cells of the MAIT and iNKT types might have partly distorted the zero-insertion analyses. Not following the same donors, the study drew its conclusions from cross-sectional statistical analysis.

Healthy Caucasians made up all donors. TCRdb redid the calling of the 5' RACE reads with MiXCR, one entry per CDR3 protein. This sample has roughly 770,000 distinct CDR3 sequences; over 15% occur once, and the top ten carry roughly 13%. These sequences were also reported in another study, on T cells expressing NK-cell markers. Turning to that study: TCR beta repertoires came from sorted CD3+CD56+NKG2C+, CD3+CD56+NKG2C- and CD3+CD56-NKG2C+ T cells.

The gene calls are TRBV7-9 and TRBJ1-2, with TRBD1 identical over 10 bases. The clonotype originates from a woman aged 18-30 years in good health. Sequences were obtained from PBMCs. DNA for the CDR3: TGTGCCAGCAGCTCCTCCACCGGGACAGGGGCCGGCTACACCTTC. Translating gives CASSSSTGTGAGYTF.